These T cell receptor beta chains were read from a single sample in a study of graft-versus-host responses after intestinal transplantation. This table comes from immunoSEQ multiplex PCR, and its TCRdb copy is limited to in-frame clones, with some not included. The sample holds about 100,000 clones, about 90% seen once. These receptors have no known antigen. This material consisted of unstimulated CD4+ T cells sorted from spleen or lymph node cells, taken before transplant. These TCRs come from a human donor who was the organ donor for an intestinal transplant. CDR3s include the opening cysteine and the closing phenylalanine or tryptophan. The D gene is left open where the match is weak. A clone size is listed for some rows: how often the clone was seen (once, few, many), or a class if it is expanded.

cdr3_aa,cdr3_nt,v_call,d_call,clone_size,j_call
CAWTWRANYGYTF,TGTGCCTGGACTTGGCGGGCTAACTATGGCTACACCTTC,TRBV30,.,.,TRBJ1-2
CASSQEIGTSGGEYF,TGTGCCAGCAGCCAAGAGATAGGAACTAGCGGGGGGGAGTACTTC,TRBV4-2,TRBD2,.,TRBJ2-7
CASSLGFRVSSTDTQYF,TGTGCCAGCAGCCTGGGGTTCAGGGTATCTAGCACAGATACGCAGTATTTT,TRBV5-6,.,.,TRBJ2-3
CASSLAAGGAVDTQYF,TGTGCCAGCAGCTTAGCGGCCGGGGGGGCCGTAGATACGCAGTATTTT,TRBV7-9,TRBD2,.,TRBJ2-3
CSVGEGYEQYF,TGCAGCGTTGGGGAGGGCTACGAGCAGTACTTC,TRBV29-1,TRBD2,.,TRBJ2-7
CASSLGPRDSFNTGELFF,TGTGCCAGCAGCTTAGGGCCCCGGGACAGCTTTAACACCGGGGAGCTGTTTTTT,TRBV7-2,TRBD1,.,TRBJ2-2
CASIVAGGLTQYF,TGTGCCAGCATCGTAGCGGGGGGGCTTACGCAGTATTTT,TRBV7-2,TRBD2,once,TRBJ2-3
CASSPLQGWYSPLHF,TGTGCCAGCAGTCCGTTGCAGGGTTGGTATTCACCCCTCCACTTT,TRBV6-1,.,.,TRBJ1-6
CASSPPRGVAFF,TGTGCCAGCTCACCACCTAGGGGAGTAGCTTTCTTT,TRBV18,.,.,TRBJ1-1
CALGRGQGNTEAFF,TGTGCCCTTGGGAGGGGACAGGGGAACACTGAAGCTTTCTTT,TRBV2,TRBD1,.,TRBJ1-1
CASRGTASRRNNSPLHF,TGTGCCAGCAGAGGGACAGCCTCCCGGAGGAATAATTCACCCCTCCACTTT,TRBV2,TRBD1,.,TRBJ1-6
CAISESGAVATDTQYF,TGTGCCATCAGTGAGTCAGGGGCGGTTGCAACAGATACGCAGTATTTT,TRBV10-3,.,.,TRBJ2-3
CASSVVQGETDTQYF,TGTGCCAGCAGCGTAGTACAGGGTGAGACAGATACGCAGTATTTT,TRBV9,.,.,TRBJ2-3
CAISAGGAGQPQHF,TGTGCCATCAGTGCGGGGGGGGCGGGTCAGCCCCAGCATTTT,TRBV10-3,.,.,TRBJ1-5
CASRWGEGTEAFF,TGTGCCAGCAGGTGGGGGGAAGGCACTGAAGCTTTCTTT,TRBV2,.,.,TRBJ1-1
CASSLDSGNTEAFF,TGTGCCAGCAGCTTAGACAGTGGGAACACTGAAGCTTTCTTT,TRBV11-3,.,.,TRBJ1-1
CASSQGLAGTDTQYF,TGTGCCAGCAGCCAAGGGCTAGCGGGCACAGATACGCAGTATTTT,TRBV14,TRBD2,.,TRBJ2-3
CASSSSGARADTQYF,TGTGCCAGCAGTTCTTCTGGCGCGAGGGCAGATACGCAGTATTTT,TRBV6-5,.,.,TRBJ2-3
CASRRDGSNQPQHF,TGTGCCAGCAGGAGGGACGGTAGCAATCAGCCCCAGCATTTT,TRBV6-5,.,.,TRBJ1-5
CASSPQGAWGSTEAFF,TGCGCCAGCAGCCCACAGGGGGCATGGGGGTCCACTGAAGCTTTCTTT,TRBV5-1,TRBD1,.,TRBJ1-1
CASSLSISSGNTIYF,TGTGCCAGCAGCCTTTCCATAAGCTCTGGAAACACCATATATTTT,TRBV7-9,.,.,TRBJ1-3
CASRMTAGDSNQPQHF,TGTGCCAGCAGAATGACGGCAGGGGATAGCAATCAGCCCCAGCATTTT,TRBV5-5,.,few,TRBJ1-5
CASSPRDRNEKLFF,TGTGCCAGCAGCCCGCGGGACAGGAATGAAAAACTGTTTTTT,TRBV21-1,.,.,TRBJ1-4
CASSFGGQRNSPLHF,TGTGCCAGCAGCTTCGGGGGGCAGAGGAATTCACCCCTCCACTTT,TRBV7-8,.,.,TRBJ1-6
CAISQQFSGNTIYF,TGTGCCATCAGTCAGCAATTCTCTGGAAACACCATATATTTT,TRBV10-3,.,.,TRBJ1-3
CASSPALGHPGELFF,TGTGCCAGCAGCCCCGCCCTCGGCCACCCCGGGGAGCTGTTTTTT,TRBV6-5,.,.,TRBJ2-2
CASSGPGKVGYTF,TGTGCCAGCAGTGGACCCGGGAAGGTTGGCTACACCTTC,TRBV6-1,.,few,TRBJ1-2
CASTIAAGGYGYTF,TGTGCCAGCACCATCGCCGCCGGAGGCTATGGCTACACCTTC,TRBV6-5,.,.,TRBJ1-2
CASTGENTGELFF,TGTGCCAGCACGGGGGAGAACACCGGGGAGCTGTTTTTT,TRBV2,.,.,TRBJ2-2
CASKGGEDGYTF,TGTGCCAGCAAGGGAGGGGAGGACGGCTACACCTTC,TRBV11-1,.,.,TRBJ1-2
CASSLGQWAYEQYF,TGTGCCAGCAGCTTGGGGCAGTGGGCCTACGAGCAGTACTTC,TRBV5-6,.,.,TRBJ2-7
CASSFAGAPPPLLHF,TGTGCCAGCAGTTTCGCAGGGGCGCCCCCCCCTCTCCTCCACTTT,TRBV28,.,.,TRBJ1-6
CAISDRGNSPLHF,TGTGCCATCAGTGACAGGGGAAATTCACCCCTCCACTTT,TRBV10-3,.,.,TRBJ1-6
CASSLMRGLAETQYF,TGTGCCAGCAGCTTGATGCGGGGGCTCGCGGAGACCCAGTACTTC,TRBV7-7,.,.,TRBJ2-5
CASSYSRGESPLHF,TGTGCCAGCAGTTACTCCAGGGGGGAATCACCCCTCCACTTT,TRBV6-5,TRBD1,.,TRBJ1-6
CASITGGERGDSDTQYF,TGTGCCAGCATTACGGGTGGAGAGCGGGGGGACTCAGATACGCAGTATTTT,TRBV28,TRBD2,.,TRBJ2-3
CASSEFISPLRETQYF,TGTGCCAGCAGTGAATTTATAAGCCCTCTCCGAGAGACCCAGTACTTC,TRBV25-1,.,.,TRBJ2-5
CASIPPGTSGASYEQYF,TGTGCCAGCATCCCTCCGGGGACTAGCGGGGCGTCCTACGAGCAGTACTTC,TRBV7-9,TRBD2,.,TRBJ2-7
CASSARYTSTDTQYF,TGTGCCAGCAGCGCCCGTTATACTAGCACAGATACGCAGTATTTT,TRBV7-3,.,.,TRBJ2-3
CAISRAGGGEQFF,TGTGCCATCAGTCGAGCGGGGGGGGGTGAGCAGTTCTTC,TRBV10-3,TRBD2,.,TRBJ2-1
CAWNVGNNEQFF,TGTGCCTGGAATGTGGGAAACAATGAGCAGTTCTTC,TRBV30,.,.,TRBJ2-1
CSADGSGGYYGYTF,TGCAGCGCCGATGGTTCAGGGGGGTACTATGGCTACACCTTC,TRBV29-1,TRBD1,.,TRBJ1-2
CAIRDRSSYNSPLHF,TGTGCCATCAGGGATAGGAGCTCCTATAATTCACCCCTCCACTTT,TRBV10-3,.,.,TRBJ1-6
CASSEAFFSPLHF,TGTGCCAGCAGTGAAGCCTTTTTTTCACCCCTCCACTTT,TRBV2,.,.,TRBJ1-6
CASSFGTGGGNQPQHF,TGTGCCAGCAGCTTCGGGACAGGGGGCGGCAATCAGCCCCAGCATTTT,TRBV7-9,TRBD1,.,TRBJ1-5
CASSDVLAFF,TGTGCCAGCAGTGATGTGTTAGCTTTCTTT,TRBV6-1,.,.,TRBJ1-1
CASSLMRGMENTEAFF,TGTGCCAGCAGCTTAATGCGAGGGATGGAGAACACTGAAGCTTTCTTT,TRBV7-6,.,.,TRBJ1-1
CASSKGQIPEKLFF,TGCGCCAGCAGTAAGGGACAAATCCCTGAAAAACTGTTTTTT,TRBV5-1,.,.,TRBJ1-4
CSVGLAQQTEAFF,TGCAGCGTTGGCTTGGCCCAGCAGACTGAAGCTTTCTTT,TRBV29-1,.,.,TRBJ1-1
CASTRLAGGQETQYF,TGTGCCAGCACCAGACTAGCGGGGGGGCAAGAGACCCAGTACTTC,TRBV6-1,TRBD2,once,TRBJ2-5
CASSLTSGFNSAEAFF,TGCGCCAGCAGTCTTACTTCAGGGTTTAATAGCGCTGAAGCTTTCTTT,TRBV5-1,.,.,TRBJ1-1